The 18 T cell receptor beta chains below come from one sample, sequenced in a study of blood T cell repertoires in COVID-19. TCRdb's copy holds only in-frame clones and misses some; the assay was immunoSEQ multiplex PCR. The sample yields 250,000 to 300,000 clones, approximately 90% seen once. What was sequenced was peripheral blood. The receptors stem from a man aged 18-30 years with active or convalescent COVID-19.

The CDR3 sequence is CASSLISYEQYF. CDR3 DNA sequence: TGTGCCAGCAGTCTTATTTCCTACGAGCAGTACTTC. V gene TRBV6-5 combines with J gene TRBJ2-7; D is undetermined. CDR3 length: 12 amino acids. Between the trimmed V and J ends, which lost 5 bases and 1 base, there was a span of 6 bases. Germline values: CDR1 MNHEY, CDR2 SVGAGI.

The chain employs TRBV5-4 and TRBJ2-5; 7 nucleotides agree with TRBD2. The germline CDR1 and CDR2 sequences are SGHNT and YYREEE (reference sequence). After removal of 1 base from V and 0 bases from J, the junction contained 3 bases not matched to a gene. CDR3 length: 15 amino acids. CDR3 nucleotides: TGTGCCAGCAGCTTGCTAGCGGCGTACCAAGAGACCCAGTACTTC. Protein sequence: CASSLLAAYQETQYF.

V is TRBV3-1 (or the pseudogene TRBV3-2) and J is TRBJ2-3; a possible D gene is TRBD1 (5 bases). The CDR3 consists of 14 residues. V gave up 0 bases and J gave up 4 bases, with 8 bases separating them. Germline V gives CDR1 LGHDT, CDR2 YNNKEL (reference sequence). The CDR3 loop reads CASSQDPGPDTQYF. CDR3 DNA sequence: TGTGCCAGCAGCCAAGATCCAGGGCCAGATACGCAGTATTTT.

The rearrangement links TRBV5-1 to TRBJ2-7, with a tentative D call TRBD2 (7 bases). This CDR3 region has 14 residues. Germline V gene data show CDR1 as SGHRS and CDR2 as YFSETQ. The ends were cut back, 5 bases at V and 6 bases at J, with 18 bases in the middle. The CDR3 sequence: CASRGGGRLGEQYF. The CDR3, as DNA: TGCGCCAGCAGGGGAGGGGGGCGATTAGGCGAGCAGTACTTC.

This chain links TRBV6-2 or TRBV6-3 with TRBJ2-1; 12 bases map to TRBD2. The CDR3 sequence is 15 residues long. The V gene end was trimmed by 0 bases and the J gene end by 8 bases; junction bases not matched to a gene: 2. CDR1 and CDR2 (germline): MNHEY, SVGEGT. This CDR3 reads CASSYSLAGGHEQFF. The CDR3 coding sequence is TGTGCCAGCAGTTACTCACTAGCGGGAGGTCATGAGCAGTTCTTC.

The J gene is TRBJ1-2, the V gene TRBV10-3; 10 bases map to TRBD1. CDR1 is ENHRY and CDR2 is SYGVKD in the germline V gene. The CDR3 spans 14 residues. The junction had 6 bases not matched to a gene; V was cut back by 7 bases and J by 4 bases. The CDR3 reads CAITPGQGTYGYTF. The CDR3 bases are TGTGCCATCACTCCGGGACAGGGGACCTATGGCTACACCTTC.

The CDR3 protein is CASSSGTVHYHNEQFF. The CDR3 nucleotides read TGCGCCAGCAGCTCCGGGACAGTTCATTACCACAATGAGCAGTTCTTC. The V gene is TRBV5-1, the J gene TRBJ2-1, with TRBD1 matching over 7 bases. The J segment lost 5 bases and the V segment lost 3 bases, leaving 11 bases of the junction unmatched. The CDR3 covers 16 residues. Germline values: CDR1 SGHRS, CDR2 YFSETQ.

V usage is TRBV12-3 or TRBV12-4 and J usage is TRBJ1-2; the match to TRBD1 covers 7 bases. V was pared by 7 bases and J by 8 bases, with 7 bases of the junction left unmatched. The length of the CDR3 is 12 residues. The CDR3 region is CASTPEGGGYTF. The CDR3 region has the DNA TGTGCCAGCACTCCAGAAGGGGGCGGCTACACCTTC.

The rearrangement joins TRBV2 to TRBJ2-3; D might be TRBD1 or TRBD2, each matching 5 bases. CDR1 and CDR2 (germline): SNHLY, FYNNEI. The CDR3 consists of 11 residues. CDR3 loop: CASGDRNTQYF. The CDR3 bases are TGTGCGAGCGGCGACAGAAATACGCAGTATTTT.

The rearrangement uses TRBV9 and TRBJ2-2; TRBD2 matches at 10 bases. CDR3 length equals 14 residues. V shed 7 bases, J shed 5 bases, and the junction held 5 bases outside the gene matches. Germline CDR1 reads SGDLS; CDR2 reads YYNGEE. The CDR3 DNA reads TGTGCCAGCTCTAGCGGGAGAGGGACCGGGGAGCTGTTTTTT. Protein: CASSSGRGTGELFF.

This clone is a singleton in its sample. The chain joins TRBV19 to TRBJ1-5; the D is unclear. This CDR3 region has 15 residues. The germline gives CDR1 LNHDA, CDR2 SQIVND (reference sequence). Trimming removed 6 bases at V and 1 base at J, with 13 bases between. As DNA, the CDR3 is TGTGCCAGTAGAAGAGGAGGATTAAGCAATCAGCCCCAGCATTTT. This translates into CASRRGGLSNQPQHF.

The CDR3 nucleotides are TGTGCCAGCAGTGAAAGGACAGGTATGGTCTACTCCTACAATGAGCAGTTCTTC. This codes for CASSERTGMVYSYNEQFF. The V gene is TRBV6-1, the J gene TRBJ2-1, with 7 bases aligning to TRBD1. Trimming removed 2 bases from V and 0 bases from J; junction bases left unmatched: 10. Per the germline V gene, CDR1 is MNHNS and CDR2 is SASEGT. The CDR3 contains 18 residues.

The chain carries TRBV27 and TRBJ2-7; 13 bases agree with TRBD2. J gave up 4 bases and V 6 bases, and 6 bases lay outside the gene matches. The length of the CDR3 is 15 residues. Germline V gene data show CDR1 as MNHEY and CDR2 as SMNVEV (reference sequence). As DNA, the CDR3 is TGTGCCAGCAGCACCATACTAGCGGGGGGGTACGAGCAGTACTTC. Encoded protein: CASSTILAGGYEQYF.

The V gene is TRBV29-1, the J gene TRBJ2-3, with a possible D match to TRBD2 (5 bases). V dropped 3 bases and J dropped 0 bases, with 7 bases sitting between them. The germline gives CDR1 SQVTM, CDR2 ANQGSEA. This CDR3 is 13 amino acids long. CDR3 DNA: TGCAGCGTTGATCGGACTAGCACAGATACGCAGTATTTT. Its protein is CSVDRTSTDTQYF.

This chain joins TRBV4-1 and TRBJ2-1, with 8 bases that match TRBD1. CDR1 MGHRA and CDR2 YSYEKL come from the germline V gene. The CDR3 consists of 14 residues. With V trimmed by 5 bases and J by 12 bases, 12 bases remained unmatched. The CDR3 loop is CASSSGQGSVRQFF. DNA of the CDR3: TGCGCCAGCAGCTCAGGACAGGGTTCCGTCCGGCAGTTCTTC.

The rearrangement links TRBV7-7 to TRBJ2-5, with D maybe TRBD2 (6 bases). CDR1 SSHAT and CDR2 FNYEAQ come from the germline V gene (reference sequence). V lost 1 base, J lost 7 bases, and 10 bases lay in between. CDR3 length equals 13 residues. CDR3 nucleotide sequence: TGTGCCAGCAGCTTAGGGGACTTGGGGACCCAGTACTTC. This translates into CASSLGDLGTQYF.

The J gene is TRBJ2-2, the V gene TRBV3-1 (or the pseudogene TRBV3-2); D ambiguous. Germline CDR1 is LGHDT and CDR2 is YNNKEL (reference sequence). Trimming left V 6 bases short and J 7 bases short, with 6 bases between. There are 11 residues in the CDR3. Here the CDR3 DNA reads TGTGCCAGCAGTCGACTCGGGGAGCTGTTTTTT. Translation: CASSRLGELFF.

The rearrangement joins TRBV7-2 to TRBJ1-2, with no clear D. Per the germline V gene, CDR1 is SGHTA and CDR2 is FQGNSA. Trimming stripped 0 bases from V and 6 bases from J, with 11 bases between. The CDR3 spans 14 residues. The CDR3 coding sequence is TGTGCCAGCAGCTTAGCGGTTACAGACGATGGCTACACCTTC. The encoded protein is CASSLAVTDDGYTF.